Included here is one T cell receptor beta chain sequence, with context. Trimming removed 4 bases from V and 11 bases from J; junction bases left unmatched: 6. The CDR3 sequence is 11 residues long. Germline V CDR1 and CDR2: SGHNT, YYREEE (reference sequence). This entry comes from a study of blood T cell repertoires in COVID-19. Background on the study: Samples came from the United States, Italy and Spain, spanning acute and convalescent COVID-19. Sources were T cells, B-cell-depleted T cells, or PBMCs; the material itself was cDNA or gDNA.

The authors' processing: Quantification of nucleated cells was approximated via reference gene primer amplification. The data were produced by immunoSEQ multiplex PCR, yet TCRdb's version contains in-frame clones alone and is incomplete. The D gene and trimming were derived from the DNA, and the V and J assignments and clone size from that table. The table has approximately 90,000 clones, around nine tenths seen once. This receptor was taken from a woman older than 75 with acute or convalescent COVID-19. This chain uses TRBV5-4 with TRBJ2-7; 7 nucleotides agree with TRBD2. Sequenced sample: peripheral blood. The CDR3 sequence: CASSGEGSEYF. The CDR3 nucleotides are TGTGCCAGCAGCGGGGAGGGCTCTGAGTACTTC. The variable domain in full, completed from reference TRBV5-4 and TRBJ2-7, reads ETGVTQSPTHLIKTRGQQVTLRCSSQSGHNTVSWYQQALGQGPQFIFQYYREEENGRGNFPPRFSGLQFPNYSSELNVNALELDDSALYLCASSGEGSEYFGPGTRLTVT.